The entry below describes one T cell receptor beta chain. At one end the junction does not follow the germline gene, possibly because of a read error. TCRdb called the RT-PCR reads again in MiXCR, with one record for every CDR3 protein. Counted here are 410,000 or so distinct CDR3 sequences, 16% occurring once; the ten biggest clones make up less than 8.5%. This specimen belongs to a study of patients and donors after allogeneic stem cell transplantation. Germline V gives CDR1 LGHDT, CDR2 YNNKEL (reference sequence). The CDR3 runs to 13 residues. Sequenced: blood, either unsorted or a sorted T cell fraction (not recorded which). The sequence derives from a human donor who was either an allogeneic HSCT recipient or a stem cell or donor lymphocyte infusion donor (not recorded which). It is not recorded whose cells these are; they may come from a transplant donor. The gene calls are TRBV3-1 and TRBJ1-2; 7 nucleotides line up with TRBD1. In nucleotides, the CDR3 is TGTGCCACCAGCCCGGGACAGCAATATGGCTACACCTTC. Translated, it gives CATSPGQQYGYTF.